These T cell receptor beta chains were read from a single sample in a study of T cells in Graves' hyperthyroidism and ophthalmopathy. TCRdb itself ran the multiplex PCR reads through MiXCR, one entry per CDR3 protein. Found here are some 300,000 distinct CDR3 sequences, over 15% of them singletons; the top ten hold approximately 33%. The specimen sequenced was blood. These receptors all stem from a man in his thirties or forties with Graves' hyperthyroidism. CDR3s include the opening cysteine and the closing phenylalanine or tryptophan. Each record gives: clone size, J gene, V gene, D gene, CDR3 DNA, CDR3 protein. A D gene is named only where the DNA matches it firmly. Clone size appears in some rows only: once, few, many, or a class for an expanded clone.

clone_size: many; j_call: TRBJ1-1; v_call: TRBV6-1; d_call: -; cdr3_nt: TGTGCCAGCATGCCCCAAGGGGTGACAAACACTGAAGCTTTCTTT; cdr3_aa: CASMPQGVTNTEAFF
clone_size: many; j_call: TRBJ2-2; v_call: TRBV7-8; d_call: -; cdr3_nt: TGTGCCAGCAGCCGAGTAGGGACTGCCGGGGAGCTGTTTTTT; cdr3_aa: CASSRVGTAGELFF
clone_size: -; j_call: TRBJ2-3; v_call: TRBV6-2/TRBV6-3; d_call: TRBD1; cdr3_nt: TGTGCCGGCAGTTCACCGGACAGGGGCACAGATACGCAGTATTTT; cdr3_aa: CAGSSPDRGTDTQYF
clone_size: many; j_call: TRBJ1-1; v_call: TRBV30; d_call: -; cdr3_nt: TGTGCCGGGGGAAGGGGAAACACTGAAGCTTTCTTT; cdr3_aa: CAGGRGNTEAFF
clone_size: -; j_call: TRBJ2-7; v_call: TRBV5-1; d_call: -; cdr3_nt: TGCGCCAGCAGCCCGCTAGGGGGTTGGATAAACGAGCAGTACTTC; cdr3_aa: CASSPLGGWINEQYF
clone_size: once; j_call: TRBJ2-5; v_call: TRBV5-4; d_call: -; cdr3_nt: TGTGCCAGCAACCCACCCTCGGCCCCAGAGAGCCAGTACTTC; cdr3_aa: CASNPPSAPESQYF
clone_size: many; j_call: TRBJ2-5; v_call: TRBV7-8; d_call: -; cdr3_nt: TGTGCCAGCAGCTTAGGTTCAGGGGGGCGGACCCAGTACTTC; cdr3_aa: CASSLGSGGRTQYF
clone_size: many; j_call: TRBJ2-1; v_call: TRBV3-1; d_call: -; cdr3_nt: TGTGCCAGCAGCCAAGAGGTGACCTTAGCGTATGAGCAGTTCTTC; cdr3_aa: CASSQEVTLAYEQFF
clone_size: many; j_call: TRBJ1-5; v_call: TRBV11-2; d_call: -; cdr3_nt: TGTGCCAGCAGCCCTAGACATGGCAATCAGCCCCAGCATTTT; cdr3_aa: CASSPRHGNQPQHF
clone_size: many; j_call: TRBJ2-3; v_call: TRBV20-1; d_call: -; cdr3_nt: TGCAGTGCTAGAGCGCCCCTCACAGATACGCAGTATTTT; cdr3_aa: CSARAPLTDTQYF
clone_size: many; j_call: TRBJ1-1; v_call: TRBV12-3/TRBV12-4; d_call: TRBD1; cdr3_nt: TGTGCCAGCAGTTACCAGGGGGCGCCCACTGAAGCTTTCTTT; cdr3_aa: CASSYQGAPTEAFF
clone_size: few; j_call: TRBJ2-1; v_call: TRBV20-1; d_call: TRBD1; cdr3_nt: TGCAGTGCTAGAGAAACTTCCGGGACAGGGATCGATGAGCAGTTCTTC; cdr3_aa: CSARETSGTGIDEQFF
clone_size: many; j_call: TRBJ2-1; v_call: TRBV30; d_call: -; cdr3_nt: TGTGCCTGGATATCAAGGGGTACTTTCGGTGAGCAGTTCTTC; cdr3_aa: CAWISRGTFGEQFF
clone_size: many; j_call: TRBJ2-1; v_call: TRBV20-1; d_call: -; cdr3_nt: TGCAGTGCCTACATCAGAGCAGGGGTCGATGAGCAGTTCTTC; cdr3_aa: CSAYIRAGVDEQFF
clone_size: -; j_call: TRBJ2-7; v_call: TRBV4-2; d_call: -; cdr3_nt: TGTGCCAGCAGCCGTTGGGGCTCTTGGGGCCACGAGCAGTACTTC; cdr3_aa: CASSRWGSWGHEQYF
clone_size: -; j_call: TRBJ2-1; v_call: TRBV30; d_call: -; cdr3_nt: TGTGCCTGGGCCCCCGGGCACTCCTACAATGAGCAGTTCTTC; cdr3_aa: CAWAPGHSYNEQFF
clone_size: many; j_call: TRBJ1-1; v_call: TRBV6-1; d_call: TRBD1; cdr3_nt: TGTGCCAGCAGGCCCAAATCCGGGACAGGGGGATATGGTACTGAAGCTTTCTTT; cdr3_aa: CASRPKSGTGGYGTEAFF
clone_size: -; j_call: TRBJ1-2; v_call: TRBV6-5; d_call: -; cdr3_nt: TGTGCCAGCAGTTACGAGGGAAGCTATGGCTACACCTTC; cdr3_aa: CASSYEGSYGYTF
clone_size: many; j_call: TRBJ2-2; v_call: TRBV20-1; d_call: -; cdr3_nt: TGCAGTGCTAGAGATCGTCTCGGGGGAGCCGGGGAGCTGTTTTTT; cdr3_aa: CSARDRLGGAGELFF
clone_size: -; j_call: TRBJ2-3; v_call: TRBV2; d_call: TRBD2; cdr3_nt: TGTGCCAGCAGTGAGGCGGGAGGCGGCACAGATACGCAGTATTTT; cdr3_aa: CASSEAGGGTDTQYF
clone_size: -; j_call: TRBJ2-2; v_call: TRBV29-1; d_call: -; cdr3_nt: TGCGGAGGGGTTCTACCCAACACCGGGGAGCTGTTTTTT; cdr3_aa: CGGVLPNTGELFF
clone_size: many; j_call: TRBJ2-3; v_call: TRBV20-1; d_call: TRBD2; cdr3_nt: TGCAGTGACGCGGGAGTGGGCACAGATACGCAGTATTTT; cdr3_aa: CSDAGVGTDTQYF
clone_size: -; j_call: TRBJ2-3; v_call: TRBV10-3; d_call: -; cdr3_nt: TGTGCCATCAGTGTCGGGCCCTCACCCGCAGATACGCAGTATTTT; cdr3_aa: CAISVGPSPADTQYF
clone_size: -; j_call: TRBJ2-1; v_call: TRBV20-1; d_call: TRBD2; cdr3_nt: TGCAGTGCTCTACGAGATAGCGGGCTAAGCGATGAGCAGTTCTTC; cdr3_aa: CSALRDSGLSDEQFF
clone_size: -; j_call: TRBJ2-4; v_call: TRBV6-1; d_call: -; cdr3_nt: TGTGCCAGCAGTGTTTACTCTACAGCCAAAAACATTCAGTACTTC; cdr3_aa: CASSVYSTAKNIQYF
clone_size: few; j_call: TRBJ2-3; v_call: TRBV30; d_call: -; cdr3_nt: TGTGCCTGGAGTGTGGCCCAGGATACGCAGTATTTT; cdr3_aa: CAWSVAQDTQYF
clone_size: many; j_call: TRBJ2-7; v_call: TRBV20-1; d_call: TRBD2; cdr3_nt: TGCAGTGCTTCAACGAGCGGGATGACGGGTGACGAGCAGTACTTC; cdr3_aa: CSASTSGMTGDEQYF
clone_size: few; j_call: TRBJ1-4; v_call: TRBV7-2; d_call: TRBD1; cdr3_nt: TGTGCCAGCAGCTTAGTATACCAGGGGGGTGAAAAACTGTTTTTT; cdr3_aa: CASSLVYQGGEKLFF
clone_size: few; j_call: TRBJ2-1; v_call: TRBV5-1; d_call: -; cdr3_nt: TGCGCCAGCAGCTTGGATCCTAGTGGCTACAATGAGCAGTTCTTC; cdr3_aa: CASSLDPSGYNEQFF
clone_size: few; j_call: TRBJ1-1; v_call: TRBV6-1; d_call: TRBD1; cdr3_nt: TGTGCCAGCAGTTTCAGGGGGCAGTACACTGAAGCTTTCTTT; cdr3_aa: CASSFRGQYTEAFF
clone_size: -; j_call: TRBJ2-5; v_call: TRBV4-1; d_call: TRBD2; cdr3_nt: TGCGCCAGCAGCCAAGACCGGGGGGGCTCGGAGACCCAGTACTTC; cdr3_aa: CASSQDRGGSETQYF
clone_size: -; j_call: TRBJ1-1; v_call: TRBV7-2; d_call: -; cdr3_nt: TGTGCCAGCAGTCTCCGGCAGGGGTCGGTGGCTTTCTTT; cdr3_aa: CASSLRQGSVAFF
clone_size: many; j_call: TRBJ1-5; v_call: TRBV20-1; d_call: -; cdr3_nt: TGCAGTGCTAGCGCAGTCATCGGTCAGCCCCAGCATTTT; cdr3_aa: CSASAVIGQPQHF
clone_size: many; j_call: TRBJ1-1; v_call: TRBV10-3; d_call: -; cdr3_nt: TGTGCCACCGAAAAGGTCCAGGGAGGGGCGACCACTGAAGCTTTCTTT; cdr3_aa: CATEKVQGGATTEAFF
clone_size: once; j_call: TRBJ2-1; v_call: TRBV6-1; d_call: -; cdr3_nt: TGTGCCAGCAATACAGTGGTCGCCTACAATGAGCAGTTCTTC; cdr3_aa: CASNTVVAYNEQFF
clone_size: many; j_call: TRBJ2-7; v_call: TRBV5-1; d_call: TRBD2; cdr3_nt: TGCGCCAGCAAAGCGGGAGGGCCGGCCTACGAGCAGTACTTC; cdr3_aa: CASKAGGPAYEQYF
clone_size: -; j_call: TRBJ2-1; v_call: TRBV29-1; d_call: -; cdr3_nt: TGCAGCGTTCGTTTGCGTGACGCTTCCTACAATGAGCAGTTCTTC; cdr3_aa: CSVRLRDASYNEQFF
clone_size: many; j_call: TRBJ1-1; v_call: TRBV7-2; d_call: -; cdr3_nt: TGTGCCAGCAGGAAGAGGGGGATGAACACTGAAGCTTTCTTT; cdr3_aa: CASRKRGMNTEAFF
clone_size: many; j_call: TRBJ2-5; v_call: TRBV3-1; d_call: -; cdr3_nt: TGTGCCAGCAGTCAAGGCGGAGAGACCCAGTACTTC; cdr3_aa: CASSQGGETQYF
clone_size: many; j_call: TRBJ2-3; v_call: TRBV2; d_call: TRBD2; cdr3_nt: TGTGCCAGCAAGCGGGACCAAACAGATACGCAGTATTTT; cdr3_aa: CASKRDQTDTQYF
clone_size: many; j_call: TRBJ1-2; v_call: TRBV7-9; d_call: TRBD1; cdr3_nt: TGTGCCAGCAGCTTAGCTCCCGACAGGGCGGAGGGCTACACCTTC; cdr3_aa: CASSLAPDRAEGYTF
clone_size: -; j_call: TRBJ2-2; v_call: TRBV24-1; d_call: TRBD1; cdr3_nt: TGTGCCACCAGTGTTGCAGGGGGGAACACCGGGGAGCTGTTTTTT; cdr3_aa: CATSVAGGNTGELFF
clone_size: -; j_call: TRBJ1-4; v_call: TRBV15; d_call: -; cdr3_nt: TGTGCCACCAGCAGAGGGGTCCTGCCGGGTGATAAACTGTTTTTT; cdr3_aa: CATSRGVLPGDKLFF